A single T cell receptor (beta chain) is shown here with its context. CDR1 and CDR2 from the germline V gene are LNHDA and SQIVND (reference sequence). This CDR3 comprises 15 residues. Trimming removed 7 bases from V and 1 base from J, with 13 bases in between. Original processing methods: The assay estimated nucleated cells by amplifying reference gene primers. Here immunoSEQ multiplex PCR was the method, and the copy in TCRdb shows in-frame clones only, minus some. V and J calls and clone size are those listed in that table; D and trimming were worked out from the DNA. This sample yields tens of thousands of clones, of which 80% to 95% are seen a single time; roughly 2% belongs to the top ten. The data are from a study of blood T cell repertoires in COVID-19. Study as a whole: From the United States, Italy and Spain came samples of acute and convalescent COVID-19. PBMCs, B-cell-depleted T cells, or T cells were the source of the cDNA or gDNA that made up the material.

Material for sequencing was peripheral blood. The chain couples TRBV19 to TRBJ2-2, with TRBD1 as a possible D gene (6 bases). This clonotype was sampled from a man between 50 and 59 years old with active COVID-19. CDR3 sequence (DNA): TGTGCCAGTAACGCCCAGGGACAGAACACCGGGGAGCTGTTTTTT. This encodes CASNAQGQNTGELFF.